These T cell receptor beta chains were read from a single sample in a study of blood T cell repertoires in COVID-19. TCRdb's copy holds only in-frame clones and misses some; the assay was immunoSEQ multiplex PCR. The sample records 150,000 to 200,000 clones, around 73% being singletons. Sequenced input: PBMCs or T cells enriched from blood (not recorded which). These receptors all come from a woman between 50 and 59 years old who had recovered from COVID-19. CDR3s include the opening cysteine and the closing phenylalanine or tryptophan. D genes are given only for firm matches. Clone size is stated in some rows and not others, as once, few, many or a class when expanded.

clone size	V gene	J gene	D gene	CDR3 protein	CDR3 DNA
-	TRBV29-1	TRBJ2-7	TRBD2	CSALSGSLSYEQYF	TGCAGCGCATTGAGCGGGAGTCTCTCCTACGAGCAGTACTTC
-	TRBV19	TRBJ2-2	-	CASVLGNTGELFF	TGTGCCAGTGTTCTAGGCAACACCGGGGAGCTGTTTTTT
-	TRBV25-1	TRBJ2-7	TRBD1	CASSDSSGQSIYEQYF	TGTGCCAGCAGTGATTCGTCGGGACAGAGTATCTACGAGCAGTACTTC
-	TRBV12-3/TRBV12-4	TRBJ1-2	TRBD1	CASRMDRNYGYTF	TGTGCCAGCAGGATGGACAGGAACTATGGCTACACCTTC
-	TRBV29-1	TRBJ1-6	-	CSVFPSSYNSPLHF	TGCAGCGTTTTTCCGAGCTCCTATAATTCACCCCTCCACTTT
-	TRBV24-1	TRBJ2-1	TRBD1	CATSDLTGTGRNEQFF	TGTGCCACCAGTGATTTGACCGGGACAGGGAGAAACGAGCAGTTCTTC
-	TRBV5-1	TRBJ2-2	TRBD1	CASTRTGENTGELFF	TGCGCCAGCACCAGGACAGGGGAGAACACCGGGGAGCTGTTTTTT
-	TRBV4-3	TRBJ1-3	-	CASSQGYGRRMGNTIYF	TGCGCCAGCAGCCAAGGGTATGGGAGGCGAATGGGAAACACCATATATTTT
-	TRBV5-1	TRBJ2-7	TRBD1	CASSSDGTGIPREQYF	TGCGCCAGCAGCTCCGATGGGACAGGGATTCCTCGCGAGCAGTACTTC
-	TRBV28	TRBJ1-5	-	CASRKGVGNQPQHF	TGTGCCAGCAGAAAAGGGGTTGGCAATCAGCCCCAGCATTTT
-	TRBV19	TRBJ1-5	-	CASNHGKGVSNQPQHF	TGTGCCAGTAACCACGGCAAGGGGGTTAGCAATCAGCCCCAGCATTTT
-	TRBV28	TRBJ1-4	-	CASSLRARNEKLFF	TGTGCCAGCAGTTTACGTGCGCGGAATGAAAAACTGTTTTTT
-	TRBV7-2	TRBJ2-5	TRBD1	CASSPGTDQETQYF	TGTGCCAGCAGCCCCGGGACAGACCAAGAGACCCAGTACTTC
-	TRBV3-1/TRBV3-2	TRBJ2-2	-	CASSHQDRRAGELFF	TGTGCCAGCAGCCATCAGGACAGGAGGGCCGGGGAGCTGTTTTTT
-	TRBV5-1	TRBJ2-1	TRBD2	CASSSGLAAEQFF	TGCGCCAGCAGCTCAGGACTAGCGGCCGAGCAGTTCTTC
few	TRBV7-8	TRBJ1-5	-	CASSLSRVSASNQPQHF	TGTGCCAGCAGCTTAAGTCGGGTGTCAGCCTCCAATCAGCCCCAGCATTTT
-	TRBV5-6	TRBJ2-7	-	CASSLWFRTSSYEQYF	TGTGCCAGCAGCTTGTGGTTCAGGACAAGCTCCTACGAGCAGTACTTC
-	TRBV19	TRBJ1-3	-	CASSAGRVSGNTIYF	TGTGCCAGTAGTGCGGGTCGCGTCTCTGGAAACACCATATATTTT
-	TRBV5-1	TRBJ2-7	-	CASRLEVRQYF	TGCGCCAGCAGACTAGAGGTGCGGCAGTACTTC
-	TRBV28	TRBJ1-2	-	CASSPGSGNYGYTF	TGTGCCAGCAGTCCCGGGTCCGGGAACTATGGCTACACCTTC
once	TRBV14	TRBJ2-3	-	CASSPPGRRADTQYF	TGTGCCAGCAGCCCCCCAGGTCGAAGAGCAGATACGCAGTATTTT
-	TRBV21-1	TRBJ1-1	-	CASSKAEWVARNTEAFF	TGTGCCAGCAGCAAAGCCGAATGGGTAGCACGGAACACTGAAGCTTTCTTT
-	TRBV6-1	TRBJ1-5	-	CASSETGHLYQPQHF	TGTGCCAGCAGTGAAACCGGACACCTTTATCAGCCCCAGCATTTT
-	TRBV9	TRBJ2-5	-	CASSVEAREGVEGVETQYF	TGTGCCAGCAGCGTAGAGGCTAGAGAAGGAGTTGAAGGAGTAGAGACCCAGTACTTC
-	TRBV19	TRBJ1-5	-	CASSILLSSPLSNQPQHF	TGTGCCAGTAGTATTTTGCTCTCCTCCCCACTTAGCAATCAGCCCCAGCATTTT
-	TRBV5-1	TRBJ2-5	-	CASSLGGVWETQYF	TGCGCCAGCAGTTTAGGAGGGGTGTGGGAGACCCAGTACTTC
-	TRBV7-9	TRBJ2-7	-	CASSFTGMNAGEQYF	TGTGCCAGCAGCTTCACAGGGATGAACGCGGGTGAGCAGTACTTC
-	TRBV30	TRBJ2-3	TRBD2	CAWEAGLARTDTQYF	TGTGCCTGGGAGGCGGGACTAGCTCGCACAGATACGCAGTATTTT
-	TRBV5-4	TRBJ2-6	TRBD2	CASSFPFGLAGGSGANVLTF	TGTGCCAGCAGCTTCCCATTCGGTCTAGCGGGAGGGTCAGGGGCCAACGTCCTGACTTTC
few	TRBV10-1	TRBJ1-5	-	CATSEGDGQPQHF	TGCGCCACCTCCGAGGGGGACGGACAGCCCCAGCATTTT
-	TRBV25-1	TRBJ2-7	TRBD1	CASTTGTGGGEQYF	TGTGCCAGCACTACCGGGACAGGGGGCGGCGAGCAGTACTTC
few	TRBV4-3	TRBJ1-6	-	CASSQDSLRGSPLHF	TGCGCCAGCAGCCAAGATAGTCTCCGAGGTTCACCCCTCCACTTT
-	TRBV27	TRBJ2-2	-	CASSLSRLNTGELFF	TGTGCCAGCAGTTTATCCAGACTGAACACCGGGGAGCTGTTTTTT
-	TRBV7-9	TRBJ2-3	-	CASSPGGTLATDTQYF	TGTGCCAGCAGTCCAGGTGGGACTCTGGCGACAGATACGCAGTATTTT
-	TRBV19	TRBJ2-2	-	CASTWRPNTGELFF	TGTGCCAGTACTTGGCGGCCGAACACCGGGGAGCTGTTTTTT
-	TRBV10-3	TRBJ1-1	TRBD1	CAISEKTGGAGTEAFF	TGTGCCATCAGTGAGAAAACAGGGGGCGCTGGCACTGAAGCTTTCTTT
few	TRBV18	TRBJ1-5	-	CASSPFGQTNQPQHF	TGTGCCAGCTCACCGTTTGGACAGACCAATCAGCCCCAGCATTTT
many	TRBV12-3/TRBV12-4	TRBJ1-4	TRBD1	CASSEQGREKLFF	TGTGCCAGCAGTGAACAGGGGCGGGAAAAACTGTTTTTT
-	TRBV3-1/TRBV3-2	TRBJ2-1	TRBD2	CASSQLGLAQGEQFF	TGTGCCAGCAGCCAACTAGGACTAGCCCAGGGTGAGCAGTTCTTC
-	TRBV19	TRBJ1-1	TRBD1	CAGSRDSWEHTNTEAFF	TGTGCCGGTAGTAGGGACAGTTGGGAGCATACGAACACTGAAGCTTTCTTT
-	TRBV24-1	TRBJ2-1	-	CATSDGGSYNEQFF	TGTGCCACCAGTGATGGGGGGTCCTACAATGAGCAGTTCTTC
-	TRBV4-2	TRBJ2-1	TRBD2	CASSQDSSGSSYNEQFF	TGTGCCAGCAGCCAGGATTCTAGCGGGAGTAGCTACAATGAGCAGTTCTTC